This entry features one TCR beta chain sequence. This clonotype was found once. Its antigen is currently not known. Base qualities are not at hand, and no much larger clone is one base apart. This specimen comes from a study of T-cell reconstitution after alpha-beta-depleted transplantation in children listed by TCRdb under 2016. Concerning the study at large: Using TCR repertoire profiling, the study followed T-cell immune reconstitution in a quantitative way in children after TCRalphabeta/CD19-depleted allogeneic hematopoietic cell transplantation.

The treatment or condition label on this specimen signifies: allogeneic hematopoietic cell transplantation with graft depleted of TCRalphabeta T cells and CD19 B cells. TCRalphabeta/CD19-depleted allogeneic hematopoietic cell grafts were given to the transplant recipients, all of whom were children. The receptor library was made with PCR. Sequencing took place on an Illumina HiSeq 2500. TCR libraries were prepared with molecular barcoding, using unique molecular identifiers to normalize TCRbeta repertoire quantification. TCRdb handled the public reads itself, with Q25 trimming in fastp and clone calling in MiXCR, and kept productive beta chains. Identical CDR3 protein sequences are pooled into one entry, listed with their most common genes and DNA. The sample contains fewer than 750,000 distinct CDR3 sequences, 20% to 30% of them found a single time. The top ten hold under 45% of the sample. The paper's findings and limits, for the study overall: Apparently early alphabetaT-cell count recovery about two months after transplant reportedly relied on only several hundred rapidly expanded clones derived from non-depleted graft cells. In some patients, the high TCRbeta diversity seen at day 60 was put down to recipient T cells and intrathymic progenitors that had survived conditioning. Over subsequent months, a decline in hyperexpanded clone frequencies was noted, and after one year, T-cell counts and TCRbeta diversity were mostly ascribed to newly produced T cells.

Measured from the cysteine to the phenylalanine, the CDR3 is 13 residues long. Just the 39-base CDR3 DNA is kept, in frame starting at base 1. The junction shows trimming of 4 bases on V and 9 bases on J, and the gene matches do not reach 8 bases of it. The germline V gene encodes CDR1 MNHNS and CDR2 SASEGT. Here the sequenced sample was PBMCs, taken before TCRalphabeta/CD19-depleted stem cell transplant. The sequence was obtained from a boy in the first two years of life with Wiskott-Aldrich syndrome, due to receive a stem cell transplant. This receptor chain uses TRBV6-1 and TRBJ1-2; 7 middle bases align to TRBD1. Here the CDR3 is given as CASSGQGGFSYTF. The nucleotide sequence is TGTGCCAGCAGTGGACAGGGCGGCTTCAGCTACACCTTC.